This entry is about one TCR beta chain. The target antigen is unknown. Trimming removed 0 bases from V and 3 bases from J, with 13 bases in between. CDR1 and CDR2 (germline): MNHEY, SVGAGI. This CDR3 has 16 residues. These data come from a study of blood T cells in healthy people across ages. Study-level findings and limits: Donor CMV status, an unknown factor, possibly confounded changes in expanded clonotypes.

Per-sample PBMC isolation yielded at least 7 million cells. A sample-barcoded 5' primer and a J-beta primer mix were used in a second PCR of roughly 7 to 12 cycles. One entry per CDR3 protein results from TCRdb running MiXCR on the 5' RACE reads. The table lists 1.5 million to 2 million distinct CDR3 sequences, about two fifths of them singletons. The sample was blood. The J gene is TRBJ2-3, the V gene TRBV6-5, with D possibly matching TRBD1 (5 bases). The receptor comes from a human donor in good health. The CDR3 coding sequence is TGTGCCAGCAGTTACTCGATTTGGGGCCGGACAGATACGCAGTATTTT. It is translated as CASSYSIWGRTDTQYF.